This T cell receptor (beta chain) was recovered during a study of blood T cell repertoires in COVID-19. Study as a whole: Acute and convalescent COVID-19 specimens originated in the United States, Italy and Spain. T cells, B-cell-depleted T cells, or PBMCs supplied cDNA or gDNA.

Authors' analysis steps: Reference gene primers were amplified, and this amplification served to estimate nucleated cell counts. TCRdb's table, derived via immunoSEQ multiplex PCR, lists solely in-frame clones and lacks some. V and J calls and clone size are copied from that table; D and trimming were computed from the DNA. The data show about 92,000 clones, 55% to 80% seen once. Sequencing was carried out using peripheral blood. This TCR was sampled from a woman aged 55-69 years in a cohort sampled during active or convalescent COVID-19.

This chain's CDR3 is CASSFGGQGANYGYTF. The CDR3 DNA sequence: TGTGCCAGCAGTTTTGGGGGACAGGGGGCGAACTATGGCTACACCTTC. The chain uses TRBV27 and TRBJ1-2; TRBD1 matches 12 bases. Trimming at V came to 3 bases and at J to 2 bases, leaving 4 bases not matched to a gene. The CDR3 has 16 amino acids. The germline CDR1 and CDR2 sequences are MNHEY and SMNVEV (reference sequence).